The next 27 T cell receptor beta chains were all read from a single sample in a study of spatial heterogeneity in lung cancer. As to time point: sample taken at primary tumor resection. TCRdb fed the 5' RACE reads into MiXCR, producing one record per CDR3 protein. Among about 39,000 distinct CDR3 sequences listed, 3% to 3.5% were seen once. Sequencing used normal lung tissue next to the tumor, obtained at surgery. The receptors shown here come from a male donor with early-stage non-small cell lung cancer.

The chain employs TRBV12-3 or TRBV12-4 and TRBJ1-3; 9 bases align to TRBD1. This CDR3 spans 14 amino acids. The DNA for the CDR3 is TGTGCATGGGACAGGGAACCCTCTGGAAACACCATATATTTT. As protein: CAWDREPSGNTIYF.

V and J are TRBV6-2 or TRBV6-3 and TRBJ1-5, with D possibly being TRBD1 (5 bases). The V end lost 0 bases, the J end lost 7 bases, and 13 bases lay between the germline ends. The germline V gene has CDR1 MNHEY and CDR2 SVGEGT. CDR3 size: 15 residues. The CDR3 reads CASSYSTRVEQPQHF. For the CDR3, the DNA is TGTGCCAGCAGTTACTCGACCAGGGTGGAGCAGCCCCAGCATTTT.

This clonotype occurred many times. The V and J genes are TRBV5-1 and TRBJ2-1; unclear D gene. Trimming removed 5 bases at V and 7 bases at J, with 10 bases between. CDR1 and CDR2 (germline): SGHRS, YFSETQ. CDR3 size: 12 residues. CDR3 sequence reads: CASSPNRNEQFF. CDR3 nucleotides: TGCGCCAGCAGTCCCAATCGAAATGAGCAGTTCTTC.

This clonotype appeared many times. The V and J genes are TRBV12-3 or TRBV12-4 and TRBJ2-3; possible D gene TRBD2, 6 bases. This CDR3 region has 13 residues. Trimming took 4 bases from V and 10 from J, leaving 15 bases between them. The CDR3 here is CASSSPGGGSQYF. DNA of the CDR3: TGTGCCAGCAGTTCCCCCGGGGGTGGGTCGCAGTATTTT.

There are many counts of this clonotype. The chain recombines TRBV7-2 with TRBJ2-1; 11 nucleotides line up with TRBD2. V dropped 2 bases and J dropped 7; count of bases not matched to a gene: 7. CDR3 length equals 16 residues. The germline V gene encodes CDR1 SGHTA and CDR2 FQGNSA. DNA of the CDR3: TGTGCCAGCAGCTTACGCCCTAGCGGGGGGTTGAATGAGCAGTTCTTC. Protein sequence: CASSLRPSGGLNEQFF.

This clonotype was seen many times. The V and J genes are TRBV6-6 and TRBJ1-6; possible D gene TRBD1, 6 bases. The germline V and J ends were trimmed by 0 bases and 9 bases, with 15 bases remaining between them. This CDR3 contains 16 residues. Germline loops: CDR1 MNHNY, CDR2 SVGAGI (reference sequence). CDR3 DNA: TGTGCCAGCAGTTACTCGAGGGGGGGGTATGGTTCACCCCTCCACTTT. Amino acid sequence: CASSYSRGGYGSPLHF.

This clonotype was counted ten times or more. The rearrangement links TRBV20-1 to TRBJ2-7; D remains unclear. V gave up 2 bases and J gave up 6 bases, with 14 bases separating them. This CDR3 has 13 residues. Per germline, CDR1 DFQATT and CDR2 SNEGSKA (reference sequence). The CDR3 DNA reads TGCAGTGCTAGACGCACGGGTTCCGGCGAGCAGTACTTC. This sequence encodes CSARRTGSGEQYF.

In its sample, this clonotype was seen many times. The chain carries TRBV29-1 and TRBJ1-1; TRBD1 is a possible D gene (5 bases). Per germline, CDR1 SQVTM and CDR2 ANQGSEA. The CDR3 is 13 residues long. The V and J ends lost 5 bases and 2 bases respectively, with 12 bases between them. The CDR3: CSVYGTVNTEAFF. The CDR3 coding sequence is TGCAGCGTTTACGGGACGGTAAACACTGAAGCTTTCTTT.

There are many counts of this clonotype. The rearrangement uses TRBV28 and TRBJ2-3; tentative D call: TRBD2 (6 bases). V lost 1 base, J lost 2 bases, and 22 bases lay in between. The CDR3 covers 19 residues. The germline CDR1 and CDR2 sequences are MDHEN and SYDVKM. CDR3 protein: CASSLFPSPGEFTTDTQYF. DNA for the CDR3: TGTGCCAGCAGTTTATTTCCTAGCCCGGGAGAATTCACCACAGATACGCAGTATTTT.

This clonotype was counted at least ten times. The chain recombines TRBV7-6 with TRBJ2-7; D is uncertain. Per germline, CDR1 SGHVS and CDR2 FNYEAQ. Trimming removed 4 bases from V and 2 bases from J, with 15 bases in between. The CDR3 is made up of 15 amino acids. In DNA, the CDR3 is TGTGCCAGCAGCTCACACCCCGGTGCCACCTACGAGCAGTACTTC. It translates to CASSSHPGATYEQYF. Supplemented by reference TRBV7-6 and TRBJ2-7, the full variable domain reads GAGVSQSPRYKVTKRGQDVALRCDPISGHVSLYWYRQALGQGPEFLTYFNYEAQQDKSGLPNDRFSAERPEGSISTLTIQRTEQRDSAMYRCASSSHPGATYEQYFGPGTRLTVT.

This clonotype was recorded at least ten times. V gene TRBV6-6 combines with J gene TRBJ1-1; 10 bases are shared with TRBD1. Germline V gives CDR1 MNHNY, CDR2 SVGAGI (reference sequence). The V and J ends lost 5 bases and 1 base, in that order; junction bases with no gene match: 4. The CDR3 contains 15 residues. This chain's CDR3 is CASSRRDRGNTEAFF. In DNA, the CDR3 is TGTGCCAGCAGTCGAAGGGACAGGGGGAACACTGAAGCTTTCTTT.

At least ten counts were recorded for this clonotype. This rearrangement joins TRBV7-3 to TRBJ2-1, with 12 positions matching TRBD2. The CDR3 extends over 15 amino acids. The J segment lost 6 bases and the V segment lost 5 bases, leaving 5 bases of the junction unmatched. CDR1 is SGHTA and CDR2 is FQGTGA in the germline V gene. This CDR3 reads CASSPLAGGFNEQFF. The CDR3 DNA reads as TGTGCCAGCAGCCCTCTAGCGGGAGGGTTCAATGAGCAGTTCTTC.

There are many counts of this clonotype. V is TRBV20-1 and J is TRBJ2-3, with 12 bases fitting TRBD2. Germline V gene lookup returns CDR1 DFQATT and CDR2 SNEGSKA (reference sequence). The J segment lost 10 bases and the V segment lost 3 bases, leaving 14 bases of the junction unmatched. CDR3 length: 16 amino acids. CDR3 residues: CSASMRLAGGPRAQYF. In nucleotides, the CDR3 is TGCAGTGCTAGTATGCGCCTAGCGGGGGGGCCTAGAGCGCAGTATTTT.

This clonotype was found many times. This chain links TRBV5-1 with TRBJ2-3; possible D gene TRBD2, 5 bases. The germline V and J ends were trimmed by 0 bases and 0 bases, with 11 bases remaining between them. The germline V gene encodes CDR1 SGHRS and CDR2 YFSETQ. CDR3 length: 16 residues. The CDR3 DNA follows: TGCGCCAGCAGCTTGGAAGCGGACTTTAGCACAGATACGCAGTATTTT. Translated, it gives CASSLEADFSTDTQYF.

This clonotype was counted ten times or more. This chain connects TRBV14 to TRBJ2-3; 9 bases fit TRBD2. The CDR3 extends over 17 amino acids. Trimming at V came to 4 bases and at J to 1 base, leaving 9 bases not matched to a gene. Germline lookup yields CDR1 SGHDN and CDR2 FVKESK. The CDR3 coding sequence is TGTGCCAGCAGCCTAGGGCTCTTAGCGGGAGGCACAGATACGCAGTATTTT. As protein: CASSLGLLAGGTDTQYF.

This clonotype was seen ten or more times. The V and J genes are TRBV12-3 or TRBV12-4 and TRBJ2-2, with a weak D call TRBD1 (5 bases). The CDR3 contains 14 residues. Trimming took off 6 bases at V and 1 base at J, with 9 bases between the two ends. The CDR3 coding sequence is TGTGCCAGCAGAGAGACAGTGAACACCGGGGAGCTGTTTTTT. Translation gives CASRETVNTGELFF.

This clonotype was detected ten times or more. V and J are TRBV12-3 or TRBV12-4 and TRBJ1-2; D is unresolved. The V and J ends lost 5 bases and 4 bases respectively, with 11 bases between them. This CDR3 comprises 13 residues. As DNA, the CDR3 is TGTGCCAGCAGTCCCAGGTTTCCCTATGGCTACACCTTC. The encoded protein is CASSPRFPYGYTF.

This clonotype was detected many times. The chain carries TRBV5-1 and TRBJ2-5, with TRBD2 matching over 11 bases. This CDR3 comprises 14 residues. CDR1 SGHRS and CDR2 YFSETQ come from the germline V gene. J was trimmed by 3 bases and V by 4 bases; bases with no gene match: 2. This CDR3 is CASSQLAGEETQYF. In DNA form, the CDR3 reads TGCGCCAGCAGCCAACTAGCGGGGGAAGAGACCCAGTACTTC.

In this sample, this clonotype turned up many times. V gene TRBV6-1 combines with J gene TRBJ1-1, with D perhaps TRBD1 (5 bases). V gave up 4 bases and J gave up 4 bases, with 19 bases separating them. The CDR3 loop spans 16 amino acids. Germline V gives CDR1 MNHNS, CDR2 SASEGT. The CDR3 nucleotides read TGTGCCAGCAGTGGAGGGCTGCAGGGTCGGGGCACTGAAGCTTTCTTT. This codes for CASSGGLQGRGTEAFF.

This clonotype was seen more than once but under ten times. This chain joins TRBV7-6 and TRBJ1-1; 9 bases line up with TRBD1. Germline-derived CDR1 and CDR2 are SGHVS and FNYEAQ. CDR3 length: 14 amino acids. The J segment lost 6 bases and the V segment lost 5 bases, leaving 7 bases of the junction unmatched. Here the CDR3 DNA reads TGTGCCAGCAGCGAACAGGGGGCGCAGGCTGAAGCTTTCTTT. Translated, it gives CASSEQGAQAEAFF.

This clonotype has at least ten counts. The gene calls are TRBV7-9 and TRBJ2-7, with 8 bases matching TRBD1. Germline loops: CDR1 SEHNR, CDR2 FQNEAQ (reference sequence). The CDR3 spans 14 residues. V trimming: 5 bases; J trimming: 2 bases; junction bases outside the gene matches: 5. The CDR3 reads CASSGRDRPYEQYF. In DNA, the CDR3 is TGTGCCAGCAGCGGCCGGGACAGGCCCTACGAGCAGTACTTC. Supplemented by reference TRBV7-9 and TRBJ2-7, the full variable domain reads DTGVSQNPRHKITKRGQNVTFRCDPISEHNRLYWYRQTLGQGPEFLTYFQNEAQLEKSRLLSDRFSAERPKGSFSTLEIQRTEQGDSAMYLCASSGRDRPYEQYFGPGTRLTVT.

This clonotype was detected many times. The V and J genes are TRBV7-3 and TRBJ2-1; TRBD2 matches at 7 bases. After removal of 8 bases from V and 8 bases from J, the junction contained 3 bases not matched to a gene. Germline-derived CDR1 and CDR2 are SGHTA and FQGTGA. The CDR3 is 11 amino acids. Here the CDR3 reads CASSAGDEQFF. In DNA, the CDR3 is TGTGCCAGCTCGGCGGGGGATGAGCAGTTCTTC.

This clonotype was recorded many times. The chain carries TRBV2 and TRBJ2-5; tentative D call: TRBD1 (6 bases). V lost 2 bases and J lost 3, with 16 bases in between. This CDR3 contains 16 residues. Germline V gene data show CDR1 as SNHLY and CDR2 as FYNNEI. The CDR3 DNA sequence: TGTGCCAGCAGTGAAAGGAGAGGGACAAATAAAGAGACCCAGTACTTC. This encodes CASSERRGTNKETQYF. Supplemented by reference TRBV2 and TRBJ2-5, the full variable domain reads EPEVTQTPSHQVTQMGQEVILRCVPISNHLYFYWYRQILGQKVEFLVSFYNNEISEKSEIFDDQFSVERPDGSNFTLKIRSTKLEDSAMYFCASSERRGTNKETQYFGPGTRLLVL.

This clonotype was seen more than once but under ten times. The V call is TRBV11-3, the J call TRBJ2-1, with D uncertain. Germline V gene lookup returns CDR1 SGHNT and CDR2 YENEEA. The V and J ends lost 5 bases and 9 bases respectively, with 8 bases between them. The CDR3 runs to 11 residues. Written as DNA, the CDR3 is TGTGCCAGCAGCGAAGGATCTGAGCAGTTCTTC. It yields the protein CASSEGSEQFF.

This clonotype was recorded many times. The rearrangement uses TRBV29-1 and TRBJ1-1, with 7 bases aligning to TRBD1. Germline CDR1 SQVTM, CDR2 ANQGSEA. The V segment lost 5 bases and the J segment 0 bases; nucleotides outside the gene matches: 3. The CDR3 is made up of 13 amino acids. The CDR3 loop reads CSVTTGLNTEAFF. CDR3 DNA: TGCAGCGTTACGACAGGGCTGAACACTGAAGCTTTCTTT.

The CDR3 loop reads CSVGVARDAGEQFF. In DNA form, the CDR3 reads TGCAGCGTTGGGGTGGCTAGGGATGCGGGTGAGCAGTTCTTC. The chain employs TRBV29-1 and TRBJ2-1; D might be TRBD2 (5 bases). Germline V CDR1 and CDR2: SQVTM, ANQGSEA. This CDR3 has 14 residues. With 4 bases removed from V and 9 bases from J, the gap between germline ends came to 19 bases.

This clonotype was seen repeatedly, ten times or more. V is TRBV2 and J is TRBJ1-1, with no clear D. The V and J ends lost 5 bases and 3 bases respectively, with 7 bases between them. Germline V gives CDR1 SNHLY, CDR2 FYNNEI. CDR3 length: 12 amino acids. DNA for the CDR3: TGTGCCAGCAGTTGGGGTGACACTGAAGCTTTCTTT. Translated, it gives CASSWGDTEAFF. Full variable domain (rest looked up from reference TRBV2 and TRBJ1-1): EPEVTQTPSHQVTQMGQEVILRCVPISNHLYFYWYRQILGQKVEFLVSFYNNEISEKSEIFDDQFSVERPDGSNFTLKIRSTKLEDSAMYFCASSWGDTEAFFGQGTRLTVV.